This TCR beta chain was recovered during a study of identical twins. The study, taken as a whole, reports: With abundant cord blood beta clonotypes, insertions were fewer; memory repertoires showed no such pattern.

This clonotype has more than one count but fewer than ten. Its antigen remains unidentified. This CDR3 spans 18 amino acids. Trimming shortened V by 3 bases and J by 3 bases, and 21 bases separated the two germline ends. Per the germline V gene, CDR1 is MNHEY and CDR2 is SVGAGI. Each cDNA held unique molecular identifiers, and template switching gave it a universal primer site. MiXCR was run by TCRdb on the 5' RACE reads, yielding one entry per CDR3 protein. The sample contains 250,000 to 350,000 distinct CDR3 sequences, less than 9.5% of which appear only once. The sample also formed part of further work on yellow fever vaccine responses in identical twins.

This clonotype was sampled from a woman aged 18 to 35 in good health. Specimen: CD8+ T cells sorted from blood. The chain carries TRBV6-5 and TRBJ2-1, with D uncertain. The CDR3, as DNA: TGTGCCAGCAGTTATCGAAGGCCGCCCGACTGGGACTACAATGAGCAGTTCTTC. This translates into CASSYRRPPDWDYNEQFF.